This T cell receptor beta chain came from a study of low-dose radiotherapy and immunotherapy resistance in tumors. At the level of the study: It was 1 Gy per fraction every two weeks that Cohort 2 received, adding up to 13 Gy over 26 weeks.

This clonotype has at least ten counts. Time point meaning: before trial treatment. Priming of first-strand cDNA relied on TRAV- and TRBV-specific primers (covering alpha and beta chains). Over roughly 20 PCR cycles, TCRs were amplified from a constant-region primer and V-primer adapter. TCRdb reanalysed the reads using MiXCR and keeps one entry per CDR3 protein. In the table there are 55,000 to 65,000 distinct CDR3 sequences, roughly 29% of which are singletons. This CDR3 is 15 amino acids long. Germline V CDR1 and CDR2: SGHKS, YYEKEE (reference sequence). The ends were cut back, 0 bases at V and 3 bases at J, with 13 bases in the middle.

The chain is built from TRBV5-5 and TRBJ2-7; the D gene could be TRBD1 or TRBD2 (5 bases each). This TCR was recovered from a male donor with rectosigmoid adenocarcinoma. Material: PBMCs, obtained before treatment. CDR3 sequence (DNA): TGTGCCAGCAGCTTGGGCTGGGGGAACTACTACGAGCAGTACTTC. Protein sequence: CASSLGWGNYYEQYF.